One sample yielded the 13 T cell receptor beta chains listed below, sequenced in a study of tumor and adjacent non-tumor tissue in lung cancer. A modified ARM-PCR protocol with three rounds of nested PCR amplified TCRbeta. TCRdb reprocessed the multiplex PCR reads with MiXCR, giving one entry per CDR3 protein. The sample gives about 70,000 distinct CDR3 sequences, around 78% of which show up once; 25% to 30% is in the top ten. No cell sorting was done before RNA was extracted from the tissue. The material sequenced was lung tumor tissue. The receptors shown here come from a man aged 55-75 years with non-small cell lung cancer.

The V call is TRBV6-1, the J call TRBJ1-5; D uncertain. CDR1 and CDR2 from the germline V gene are MNHNS and SASEGT. The CDR3 sequence is 14 residues long. V lost 7 bases and J lost 4, with 14 bases in between. In DNA form, the CDR3 reads TGTGCCAGCAAACCCTCTCTGAGAAATCAGCCCCAGCATTTT. As protein: CASKPSLRNQPQHF.

At least ten counts were recorded for this clonotype. The chain couples TRBV10-3 to TRBJ1-2, with TRBD1 matching 7 bases. Germline CDR1 reads ENHRY; CDR2 reads SYGVKD. The V segment lost 3 bases and the J segment 8 bases; nucleotides outside the gene matches: 0. The CDR3 length is 11 residues. The CDR3 coding sequence is TGTGCCATCAGTGAAGGGGGCGGCTACACCTTC. Its protein is CAISEGGGYTF.

Of note for this clonotype: A much larger clone differs by one base, so this may be a read error. This rearrangement joins TRBV21-1 to TRBJ2-7; the table's D gene call, TRBD2, was not cross checked with the DNA. TRBV21-1 is termed a pseudogene. The CDR3 covers 17 residues. Here the CDR3 reads CASSKVTSGTHSYEQYF. The CDR3 bases are TGTGCCAGCAGCAAAGTGACTAGCGGGACCCACTCCTACGAGCAGTACTTC.

Regarding this clonotype: The junction does not match germline at one end; this may be a read error. The chain couples TRBV6-5 to TRBJ2-7; 7 positions agree with TRBD2. Germline V lookup: CDR1 MNHEY, CDR2 SVGAGI. The CDR3 covers 15 residues. CDR3 amino acids: CASSYSRRGTTERYF. DNA of the CDR3: TGTGCCAGTAGTTACTCGAGGCGGGGGACGACCGAGCGGTACTTC.

In the case of this clonotype: An end of the junction differs from the germline gene, which may be a read error. V and J are TRBV11-3 and TRBJ2-2, with a possible D match to TRBD2 (6 bases). Germline CDR1 is SGHNT and CDR2 is YENEEA. This CDR3 contains 15 residues. CDR3 loop: CARSFGGTNTRELFF. CDR3 in DNA: TGTGCCAGGAGCTTCGGCGGGACGAACACCAGGGAGCTGTTTTTT.

The chain joins TRBV20-1 to TRBJ2-3, with 9 positions matching TRBD1. Germline CDR1 is DFQATT and CDR2 is SNEGSKA (reference sequence). The CDR3 covers 14 residues. After removal of 6 bases from V and 5 bases from J, the junction contained 9 bases not matched to a gene. The CDR3 sequence: CSARGTGPGDTQYF. For the CDR3, the DNA is TGCAGTGCCCGGGGGACAGGGCCAGGAGATACGCAGTATTTT.

The gene calls are TRBV12-5 and TRBJ2-3; no definite D call. V was clipped by 1 base and J by 0 bases, with 20 bases between them. CDR3 length: 19 amino acids. CDR1 LGHNT and CDR2 FRNRAP come from the germline V gene. CDR3 nucleotide sequence: TGTGCTAGTGGTTTGGAAGAATCCGGGTTCTACTCCAGCACAGATACGCAGTATTTT. This codes for CASGLEESGFYSSTDTQYF.

The chain uses TRBV28 and TRBJ2-6, with 12 bases aligning to TRBD1. CDR1 and CDR2 (germline): MDHEN, SYDVKM. This CDR3 contains 19 residues. V trimming: 6 bases; J trimming: 3 bases; junction bases outside the gene matches: 12. The chain's CDR3 is CASRLGSGTGGVGANVLTF. The CDR3 bases are TGTGCCAGCAGACTCGGATCCGGGACAGGGGGCGTTGGGGCCAACGTCCTGACTTTC.

The genes are TRBV9 and TRBJ2-7; 7 positions match TRBD2. This CDR3 spans 14 amino acids. With V trimmed by 0 bases and J by 6 bases, 6 bases remained unmatched. The germline V gene encodes CDR1 SGDLS and CDR2 YYNGEE. The CDR3 loop reads CASSVGGSSSEQYF. In nucleotides, the CDR3 is TGTGCCAGCAGCGTAGGCGGGAGTTCGAGCGAGCAGTACTTC. Drawing the rest from reference TRBV9 and TRBJ2-7, the complete variable domain is DSGVTQTPKHLITATGQRVTLRCSPRSGDLSVYWYQQSLDQGLQFLIQYYNGEERAKGNILERFSAQQFPDLHSELNLSSLELGDSALYFCASSVGGSSSEQYFGPGTRLTVT.

Details on this clonotype: A much larger clone lies one base from this, so it may be a read error. The rearrangement links TRBV13 to TRBJ1-2; D is unclear. V was shortened by 5 bases and J by 2 bases, with 12 bases between the two germline ends. CDR1 PRHDT and CDR2 FYEKMQ come from the germline V gene (reference sequence). This CDR3 is 14 amino acids long. The CDR3: CASSPWGENYGYTF. The CDR3, as DNA: TGTGCCAGCAGCCCCTGGGGAGAGAACTATGGCTACACCTTC.

This clonotype appeared many times. The J gene is TRBJ1-2, the V gene TRBV28; D remains unclear. Germline assignment: CDR1 MDHEN and CDR2 SYDVKM. The CDR3 extends over 13 amino acids. Trimming shortened V by 6 bases and J by 4 bases, and 12 bases separated the two germline ends. The CDR3 DNA sequence: TGTGCCAGCAGATCCGGACGGCTCTATGGCTACACCTTC. It yields the protein CASRSGRLYGYTF.

For this clonotype: A read error may account for a junction end that differs from germline. V gene TRBV12-5 combines with J gene TRBJ2-7; the match to TRBD2 covers 7 bases. The CDR3 has 19 residues. Germline assignment: CDR1 LGHNT and CDR2 FRNRAP. CDR3 protein: CASALESSGVTTHEDEQYF. The CDR3, as DNA: TGCGCTAGTGCTTTGGAGTCTAGCGGCGTTACCACCCACGAGGACGAGCAGTACTTC.

In this sample, this clonotype turned up once. The chain employs TRBV11-3 and TRBJ2-1; D is undetermined. Germline values: CDR1 SGHNT, CDR2 YENEEA. V was shortened by 10 bases and J by 6 bases, with 22 bases between the two germline ends. This CDR3 has 15 residues. The CDR3 loop reads CAISLGPSRGNEQFF. CDR3 DNA sequence: TGTGCCATTAGCTTAGGACCGTCCCGTGGCAATGAGCAGTTCTTC. Full variable domain (remainder filled in from reference TRBV11-3 and TRBJ2-1): EAGVVQSPRYKIIEKKQPVAFWCNPISGHNTLYWYLQNLGQGPELLIRYENEEAVDDSQLPKDRFSAERLKGVDSTLKIQPAELGDSAVYLCAISLGPSRGNEQFFGPGTRLTVL.